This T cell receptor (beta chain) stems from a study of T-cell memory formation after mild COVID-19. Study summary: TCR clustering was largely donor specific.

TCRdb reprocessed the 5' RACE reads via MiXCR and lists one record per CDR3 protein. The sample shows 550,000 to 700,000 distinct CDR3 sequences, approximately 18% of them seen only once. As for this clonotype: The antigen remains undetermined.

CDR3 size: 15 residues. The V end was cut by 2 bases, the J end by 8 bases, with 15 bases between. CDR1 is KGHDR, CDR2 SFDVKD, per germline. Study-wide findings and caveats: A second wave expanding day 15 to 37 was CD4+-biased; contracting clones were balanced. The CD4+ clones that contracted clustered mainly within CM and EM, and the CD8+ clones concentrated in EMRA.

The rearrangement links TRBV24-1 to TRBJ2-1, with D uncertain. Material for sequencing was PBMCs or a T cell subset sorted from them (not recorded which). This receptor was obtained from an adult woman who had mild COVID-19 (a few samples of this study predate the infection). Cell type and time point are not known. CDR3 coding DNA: TGTGCCACCAGTGATTCCGGGCCGATCCCCGATGAGCAGTTCTTC. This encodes CATSDSGPIPDEQFF.